These 8 T cell receptor beta chains originate from one sample sequenced in a study of response to subunit inactivated influenza vaccine. TCRdb reprocessed the RT-PCR reads with MiXCR, giving one entry per CDR3 protein. The sample lists around 480,000 distinct CDR3 sequences, 16% occurring once. The sequenced sample was CD4+ T cells sorted from PBMCs, obtained less than 30 months after vaccination. These receptors all come from a man between 50 and 69 years old who received an inactivated influenza vaccine.

This chain uses TRBV20-1 with TRBJ2-1, with 8 bases aligning to TRBD1. Germline assignment: CDR1 DFQATT and CDR2 SNEGSKA (reference sequence). The CDR3 is 15 residues long. V shed 4 bases and J 1 base; nucleotides not matched to a gene: 6. This CDR3 reads CSATGQAISYNEQFF. CDR3 coding DNA: TGCAGTGCTACGGGACAGGCGATATCCTACAATGAGCAGTTCTTC.

The CDR3 DNA reads as TGTGCCAGCAGCCAAGGCATTCGGCGGGGTGAAGCTTTCTTT. It encodes CASSQGIRRGEAFF. The gene calls are TRBV3-1 and TRBJ1-1; D remains unclear. Germline-derived CDR1 and CDR2 are LGHDT and YNNKEL (reference sequence). The V end was cut by 1 base, the J end by 7 bases, with 13 bases between. The CDR3 has 14 amino acids.

The V gene is TRBV4-3, the J gene TRBJ2-3; D gene ambiguous. Trimming took 0 bases from V and 1 from J, leaving 11 bases between them. This CDR3 spans 16 amino acids. Germline CDR1 and CDR2: LGHNA and YSLEER. The CDR3 nucleotides read TGCGCCAGCAGCCAAGATCTTGGGGTCGGCACAGATACGCAGTATTTT. Translated: CASSQDLGVGTDTQYF.

This clonotype has ten or more counts. The J gene is TRBJ2-7, the V gene TRBV5-1, with TRBD1 matching over 10 bases. This CDR3 region has 17 residues. CDR1 and CDR2 from the germline V gene are SGHRS and YFSETQ. The V segment lost 4 bases and the J segment 3 bases; nucleotides outside the gene matches: 13. The CDR3 here is CASSQLGQGTLNYEQYF. The CDR3 DNA reads TGCGCCAGCAGCCAACTGGGACAGGGGACCTTAAACTACGAGCAGTACTTC.

This clonotype was recorded a few times. The V and J genes are TRBV6-1 and TRBJ2-7; possible D gene TRBD1, 6 bases. V shed 6 bases and J shed 3 bases, with 15 bases lying between them. The CDR3 sequence is 14 residues long. Germline CDR1 is MNHNS and CDR2 is SASEGT. Here the CDR3 reads CASSRAGTNYEQYF. CDR3 bases: TGTGCCAGCAGCCGAGCCGGGACAAACTACGAGCAGTACTTC.

This clonotype has a handful of counts. This chain uses TRBV29-1 with TRBJ2-7, with no clear D. There are 12 residues in the CDR3. V dropped 1 base and J dropped 5 bases, with 9 bases sitting between them. Germline V gene sequence: CDR1 SQVTM, CDR2 ANQGSEA. For the CDR3, the DNA is TGCAGCGTTGAAGTGGGAATCAACGAGCAGTACTTC. Protein: CSVEVGINEQYF.

This clonotype was seen only a few times. The chain is built from TRBV28 and TRBJ2-3; D perhaps matches TRBD2 (5 bases). The CDR3 has 15 residues. Germline V CDR1 and CDR2: MDHEN, SYDVKM. V lost 3 bases to trimming and J lost 0 bases, with 10 bases between them. The CDR3 loop is CASSFAGISTDTQYF. CDR3 DNA: TGTGCCAGCAGTTTCGCGGGCATTAGCACAGATACGCAGTATTTT. The entire variable domain, with the rest obtained from reference TRBV28 and TRBJ2-3, is as follows: DVKVTQSSRYLVKRTGEKVFLECVQDMDHENMFWYRQDPGLGLRLIYFSYDVKMKEKGDIPEGYSVSREKKERFSLILESASTNQTSMYLCASSFAGISTDTQYFGPGTRLTVL.

This chain links TRBV4-2 with TRBJ2-5; 7 positions agree with TRBD1. The V gene end was trimmed by 2 bases and the J gene end by 4 bases; junction bases not matched to a gene: 4. Germline V gene data show CDR1 as LGHNA and CDR2 as YNFKEQ. CDR3 length: 14 residues. CDR3 protein: CASSQSTGPETQYF. The CDR3 DNA reads TGTGCCAGCAGCCAATCGACAGGGCCAGAGACCCAGTACTTC.